The 24 T cell receptor beta chains below all came from one sample that was sequenced in a study of identical twins. In TCRdb, the 5' RACE reads were re-called with MiXCR into one record per CDR3 protein. Of under 250,000 distinct CDR3 sequences in the sample, around 10% were seen once. The sequenced sample was memory (CD45RO+) T cells sorted from blood. These receptors came from a woman between 18 and 29 years old in good health.

The rearrangement joins TRBV20-1 to TRBJ1-5; tentative D call: TRBD1 (6 bases). The CDR3 spans 14 residues. Germline CDR1 is DFQATT and CDR2 is SNEGSKA (reference sequence). The V and J ends lost 7 bases and 0 bases respectively, with 13 bases between them. The CDR3 here is CSVSGDRSNQPQHF. CDR3 coding DNA: TGCAGTGTGTCAGGGGATCGTAGCAATCAGCCCCAGCATTTT.

This clonotype was picked up many times. This sequence joins TRBV5-1 and TRBJ1-1, with D tentatively TRBD1 (5 bases). The CDR3 consists of 14 residues. V lost 4 bases and J 1 base, leaving 11 bases between the germline ends. Looked up from germline, CDR1 is SGHRS and CDR2 is YFSETQ. CDR3 residues: CASSGGTGNTEAFF. DNA of the CDR3: TGCGCCAGCAGCGGAGGGACGGGGAACACTGAAGCTTTCTTT. Looking up the rest from reference TRBV5-1 and TRBJ1-1 gives the full variable domain: KAGVTQTPRYLIKTRGQQVTLSCSPISGHRSVSWYQQTPGQGLQFLFEYFSETQRNKGNFPGRFSGRQFSNSRSEMNVSTLELGDSALYLCASSGGTGNTEAFFGQGTRLTVV.

This CDR3 reads CASRMATVHQETQYF. As DNA, the CDR3 is TGTGCCAGCAGGATGGCTACTGTGCACCAAGAGACCCAGTACTTC. This chain connects TRBV27 to TRBJ2-5; D is unclear. This CDR3 comprises 15 residues. Germline V gives CDR1 MNHEY, CDR2 SMNVEV (reference sequence). V was shortened by 6 bases and J by 0 bases, with 14 bases between the two germline ends.

Ten or more counts support this clonotype. The chain employs TRBV20-1 and TRBJ2-5; TRBD2 aligns across 8 bases. This CDR3 has 13 amino acids. V dropped 3 bases and J dropped 2; count of bases not matched to a gene: 2. Looked up from germline, CDR1 is DFQATT and CDR2 is SNEGSKA (reference sequence). CDR3 region: CSASGRGQETQYF. In DNA, the CDR3 is TGCAGTGCTAGCGGGAGGGGTCAAGAGACCCAGTACTTC.

The chain carries TRBV20-1 and TRBJ1-1; possible D gene TRBD1, 6 bases. Germline loops: CDR1 DFQATT, CDR2 SNEGSKA (reference sequence). This CDR3 is 12 amino acids long. The V end was cut by 3 bases, the J end by 4 bases, with 9 bases between. For the CDR3, the DNA is TGCAGTGCTAGTCGGGGGGCCACTGAAGCTTTCTTT. The encoded protein is CSASRGATEAFF.

This clonotype was observed a few times. The V call is TRBV30, the J call TRBJ2-1; TRBD2 matches 7 bases. Trimming took 5 bases from V and 7 from J; bases not matched to a gene: 11. There are 14 residues in the CDR3. Germline CDR1 GTSNPN, CDR2 SVGIG (reference sequence). The CDR3 here is CAWALGLAANEQFF. The CDR3 region has the DNA TGTGCCTGGGCCTTAGGGCTAGCGGCAAATGAGCAGTTCTTC.

The chain employs TRBV10-3 and TRBJ2-1; TRBD2 matches at 10 bases. The J segment lost 6 bases and the V segment lost 10 bases, leaving 6 bases of the junction unmatched. The CDR3 covers 13 residues. CDR1 is ENHRY and CDR2 is SYGVKD in the germline V gene. Written as DNA, the CDR3 is TGTGCCACGGAAGCGGGGGGGCTCAATGAGCAGTTCTTC. Translating gives CATEAGGLNEQFF.

This clonotype came up a few times. The chain couples TRBV20-1 to TRBJ2-7; no firm D call. The germline V and J ends were trimmed by 3 bases and 2 bases, with 11 bases remaining between them. The CDR3 is made up of 13 amino acids. Germline CDR1 reads DFQATT; CDR2 reads SNEGSKA (reference sequence). The CDR3, as DNA: TGCAGTGCTAGGTACGGTATAACCTACGAGCAGTACTTC. Translation: CSARYGITYEQYF.

The V and J genes are TRBV10-3 and TRBJ1-6; D remains unclear. CDR3 size: 16 residues. Germline CDR1 ENHRY, CDR2 SYGVKD. The germline V and J ends were trimmed by 2 bases and 7 bases, with 15 bases remaining between them. The DNA for the CDR3 is TGTGCCATCAGTGAGGTGGGGTCATCTGGGAATTCACCCCTCCACTTT. Its translation is CAISEVGSSGNSPLHF.

This clonotype was recorded many times. The J gene is TRBJ2-4, the V gene TRBV11-1; possibly TRBD1 for D (5 bases). The ends were cut back, 3 bases at V and 9 bases at J, with 12 bases in the middle. This CDR3 region has 13 residues. CDR1 and CDR2 from the germline V gene are SGHAT and FQDESV (reference sequence). Written as DNA, the CDR3 is TGTGCCAGCAGCTTGGAAGGGGCCGGCATTCAGTACTTC. Amino acid sequence: CASSLEGAGIQYF.

At least ten counts were recorded for this clonotype. The chain couples TRBV15 to TRBJ1-1; D gene ambiguous. This CDR3 is built from 15 residues. V was cut by 3 bases and J by 2 bases, with 13 bases left in between. CDR1 LNHNV and CDR2 YYDKDF come from the germline V gene (reference sequence). In DNA, the CDR3 is TGTGCCACCAGCAGTTTGAGCGCGGTCAACACTGAAGCTTTCTTT. As protein: CATSSLSAVNTEAFF.

This clonotype has more than one count but fewer than ten. The rearrangement uses TRBV5-8 and TRBJ2-5, with D perhaps TRBD2 (5 bases). Germline V gene sequence: CDR1 SGHTS, CDR2 YDEGEE. Trimming pared 0 bases from V and 5 bases from J, leaving 14 bases between. CDR3 length equals 15 residues. The DNA of the CDR3 is TGTGCCAGCAGCTTGGTAGTAGCGCGACGGGAGACCCAGTACTTC. Protein: CASSLVVARRETQYF.

This clonotype was detected a few times. The V gene is TRBV10-1, the J gene TRBJ1-2; D possibly corresponds to TRBD1 (5 bases). The CDR3 spans 14 residues. The V gene's germline CDR1 is WNHNN and CDR2 SYGVQD (reference sequence). V shed 3 bases and J shed 1 base, with 9 bases lying between them. Written as DNA, the CDR3 is TGCGCCAGCAGTGAAGGGACGGATAACTATGGCTACACCTTC. Amino acids: CASSEGTDNYGYTF.

This chain uses TRBV18 with TRBJ1-3; D may be TRBD1 (5 bases). Per the germline V gene, CDR1 is KGHSH and CDR2 is LQKENI. The length of the CDR3 is 16 residues. Trimming removed 0 bases from V and 4 bases from J, with 13 bases in between. The CDR3 DNA sequence: TGTGCCAGCTCACCACCCTCACGTGAGGGGGGAAACACCATATATTTT. Its translation is CASSPPSREGGNTIYF.

This clonotype was counted ten times or more. The chain uses TRBV5-1 and TRBJ2-2, with D maybe TRBD1 (5 bases). CDR3 length: 16 amino acids. CDR1 SGHRS and CDR2 YFSETQ come from the germline V gene. Trimming shortened V by 2 bases and J by 0 bases, and 11 bases separated the two germline ends. CDR3 loop: CASSFTGYPNTGELFF. The CDR3 region has the DNA TGCGCCAGCAGCTTTACAGGATACCCGAACACCGGGGAGCTGTTTTTT.

This chain uses TRBV29-1 with TRBJ1-1; D is unclear. CDR1 is SQVTM, CDR2 ANQGSEA, per germline. Trimming took off 7 bases at V and 3 bases at J, with 15 bases between the two ends. This CDR3 has 13 amino acids. The CDR3 sequence is CSGGNVVDTEAFF. CDR3 bases: TGCAGCGGAGGTAATGTGGTTGACACTGAAGCTTTCTTT.

The genes are TRBV20-1 and TRBJ2-7, with 16 bases aligning to TRBD2. CDR3 length: 15 residues. From germline, CDR1 is DFQATT and CDR2 SNEGSKA (reference sequence). V dropped 6 bases and J dropped 3; count of bases not matched to a gene: 5. CDR3 sequence (DNA): TGCAGTGCAACGGGACTAGCGGGGGGGGTCTACGAGCAGTACTTC. Encoded protein: CSATGLAGGVYEQYF.

This clonotype occurred many times. The V and J genes are TRBV7-3 and TRBJ2-7, with 8 bases lining up with TRBD1. Germline CDR1 and CDR2: SGHTA and FQGTGA. CDR3 size: 13 residues. J lost 5 bases, V lost 5 bases, and 5 bases had no gene match. CDR3 sequence reads: CASSKDRVHEQYF. CDR3 DNA sequence: TGTGCCAGCAGCAAGGACAGGGTGCACGAGCAGTACTTC.

The sample holds one count of this clonotype. The rearrangement uses TRBV2 and TRBJ1-2; TRBD1 is a possible D gene (5 bases). The CDR3 consists of 14 residues. Germline V gene sequence: CDR1 SNHLY, CDR2 FYNNEI. Trimming stripped 8 bases from V and 13 bases from J, with 26 bases between. The CDR3 DNA reads as TGTGCCAGCCTCGAAGGGACCTCCGCCTTAGGGTTCACCTTC. It is translated as CASLEGTSALGFTF.

A few counts support this clonotype. The J gene is TRBJ2-1, the V gene TRBV6-5; the D is unclear. Trimming cost V 8 bases and J 4 bases, with 9 bases left between them. The CDR3 covers 12 residues. CDR1 is MNHEY and CDR2 is SVGAGI in the germline V gene. The DNA for the CDR3 is TGTGCCAGCTTAGGCAGTTACAATGAGCAGTTCTTC. It codes for CASLGSYNEQFF.

This clonotype has just one count. The chain has TRBV7-2 and TRBJ2-7; D remains ambiguous. The ends were cut back, 3 bases at V and 3 bases at J, with 9 bases in the middle. Germline V lookup: CDR1 SGHTA, CDR2 FQGNSA. CDR3 length: 13 amino acids. The CDR3 spells CASSFSGDYEQYF. CDR3 coding DNA: TGTGCCAGCAGCTTCAGTGGGGACTACGAGCAGTACTTC. Complete variable domain (other parts from reference TRBV7-2 and TRBJ2-7): GAGVSQSPSNKVTEKGKDVELRCDPISGHTALYWYRQSLGQGLEFLIYFQGNSAPDKSGLPSDRFSAERTGGSVSTLTIQRTQQEDSAVYLCASSFSGDYEQYFGPGTRLTVT.

This clonotype was found many times. The chain has TRBV29-1 and TRBJ1-2, with D possibly matching TRBD1 (6 bases). The V end was cut by 4 bases, the J end by 4 bases, with 13 bases between. This CDR3 has 13 amino acids. The germline V gene encodes CDR1 SQVTM and CDR2 ANQGSEA. The CDR3 here is CSVATGASYGYTF. CDR3 DNA sequence: TGCAGCGTTGCGACAGGCGCCTCCTATGGCTACACCTTC.

This clonotype was found a few times. The gene calls are TRBV7-3 and TRBJ2-3; D gene unclear. The CDR3 covers 15 residues. CDR1 SGHTA and CDR2 FQGTGA come from the germline V gene. V was cut by 2 bases and J by 2 bases, with 11 bases left in between. The CDR3 sequence is CASSLQPGYTDTQYF. The CDR3 DNA is TGTGCCAGCAGCTTACAGCCGGGCTACACAGATACGCAGTATTTT.

This clonotype has more than one count but fewer than ten. The chain links TRBV2 to TRBJ2-3; D perhaps matches TRBD1 (5 bases). V gave up 10 bases and J gave up 2 bases, with 19 bases separating them. The CDR3 totals 15 residues. Germline V gives CDR1 SNHLY, CDR2 FYNNEI. The CDR3 DNA follows: TGTGCCACCCAAAGGGGCCTGCCATTCACAGATACGCAGTATTTT. Its protein product is CATQRGLPFTDTQYF.